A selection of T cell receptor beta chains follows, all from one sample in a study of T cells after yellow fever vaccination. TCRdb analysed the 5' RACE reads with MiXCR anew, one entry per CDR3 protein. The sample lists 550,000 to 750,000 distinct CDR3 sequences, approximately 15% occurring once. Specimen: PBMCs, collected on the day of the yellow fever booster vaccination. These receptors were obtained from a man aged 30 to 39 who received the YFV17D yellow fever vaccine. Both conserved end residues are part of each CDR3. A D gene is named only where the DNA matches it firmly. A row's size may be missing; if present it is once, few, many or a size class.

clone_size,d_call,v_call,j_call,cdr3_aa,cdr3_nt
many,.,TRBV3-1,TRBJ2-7,CASSQEVTVDSTAYEQYF,TGTGCCAGCAGCCAAGAAGTGACGGTGGATTCGACGGCCTACGAGCAGTACTTC
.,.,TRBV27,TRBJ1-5,CASSLYQHSGNQPQHF,TGTGCCAGCAGTTTATATCAGCACAGCGGAAATCAGCCCCAGCATTTT
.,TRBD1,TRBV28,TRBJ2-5,CARISGTGTGGLETQYF,TGTGCCAGAATAAGCGGCACCGGGACAGGGGGCTTAGAGACCCAGTACTTC
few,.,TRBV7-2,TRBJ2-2,CASSSVDSFGELFF,TGTGCCAGCAGCTCCGTAGACAGTTTCGGGGAGCTGTTTTTT
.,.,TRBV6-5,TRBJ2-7,CASSYLPGYEQYF,TGTGCCAGCAGTTATCTACCGGGCTACGAGCAGTACTTC
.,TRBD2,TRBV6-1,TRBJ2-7,CASSLTSNSGSNEQYF,TGTGCCAGCAGCCTCACTAGTAATAGCGGGAGTAACGAGCAGTACTTC
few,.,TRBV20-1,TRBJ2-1,CSARDWTQSSYNEQFF,TGCAGTGCTAGAGATTGGACGCAGAGCTCCTACAATGAGCAGTTCTTC
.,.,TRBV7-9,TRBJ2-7,CASSTNQGLLFEQYF,TGTGCCAGCAGCACTAACCAGGGATTGTTGTTCGAGCAGTACTTC
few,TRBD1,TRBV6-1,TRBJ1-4,CASSALGQPNEKLFF,TGTGCCAGCAGTGCGTTGGGACAGCCGAATGAAAAACTGTTTTTT
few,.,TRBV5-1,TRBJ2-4,CASSLAGRGSPSKNIQYF,TGCGCCAGCAGCTTGGCCGGGCGAGGGTCCCCCAGCAAAAACATTCAGTACTTC
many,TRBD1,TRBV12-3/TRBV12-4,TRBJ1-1,CASSPRQGNTEAFF,TGTGCCAGCAGTCCGAGACAGGGTAACACTGAAGCTTTCTTT
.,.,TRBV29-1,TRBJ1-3,CSVDEGVDTIYF,TGCAGCGTTGACGAGGGCGTGGACACCATATATTTT
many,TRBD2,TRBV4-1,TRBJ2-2,CASSQEGTSATSVPGELFF,TGCGCCAGCAGCCAAGAAGGGACATCCGCGACTAGCGTACCCGGGGAGCTGTTTTTT
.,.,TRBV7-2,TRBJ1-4,CASSVVTQNEKLFF,TGTGCCAGCAGCGTGGTAACTCAAAATGAAAAACTGTTTTTT
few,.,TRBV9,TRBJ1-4,CASSVSVGRGLFF,TGTGCCAGCAGCGTGTCGGTGGGCAGAGGACTGTTTTTT
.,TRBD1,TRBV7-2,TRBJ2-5,CASSVTGTGGVETQYF,TGTGCCAGCAGCGTTACCGGGACAGGGGGCGTGGAGACCCAGTACTTC
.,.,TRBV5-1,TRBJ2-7,CASSLLDTGFEQYF,TGCGCCAGCAGCCTATTAGACACAGGGTTCGAGCAGTACTTC
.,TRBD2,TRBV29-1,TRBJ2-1,CSVEGFVLAENNEQFF,TGCAGCGTTGAAGGTTTTGTACTAGCGGAAAACAATGAGCAGTTCTTC
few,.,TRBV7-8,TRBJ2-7,CASTGEARQYF,TGTGCCAGCACAGGGGAAGCTAGGCAGTACTTC
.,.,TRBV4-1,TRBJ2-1,CASSLHLDYEQFF,TGCGCCAGCAGCCTACACCTAGACTATGAGCAGTTCTTC
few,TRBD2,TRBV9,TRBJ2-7,CASSVAAGESYEQYF,TGTGCCAGCAGCGTAGCGGCGGGGGAATCCTACGAGCAGTACTTC
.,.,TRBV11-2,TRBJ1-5,CASSLVGGVQPQHF,TGTGCCAGCAGCTTAGTGGGGGGGGTTCAGCCCCAGCATTTT
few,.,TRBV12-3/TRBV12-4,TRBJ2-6,CASTKRLSGANVLTF,TGTGCCAGCACCAAACGGCTCTCTGGGGCCAACGTCCTGACTTTC
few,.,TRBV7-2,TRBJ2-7,CASSLGRQSPYEQYF,TGTGCCAGCAGCTTAGGAAGACAGTCACCCTACGAGCAGTACTTC
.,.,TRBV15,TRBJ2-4,CATQRTEKNIQYF,TGTGCCACCCAGCGGACGGAGAAAAACATTCAGTACTTC
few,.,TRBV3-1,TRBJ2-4,CASSQEGVAKNIQYF,TGTGCCAGCAGCCAAGAAGGGGTAGCCAAAAACATTCAGTACTTC
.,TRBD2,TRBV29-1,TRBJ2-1,CSVEDWGTSGNNEQFF,TGCAGCGTTGAAGATTGGGGGACTAGCGGTAACAATGAGCAGTTCTTC
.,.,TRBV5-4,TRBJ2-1,CASSYLGDEQFF,TGTGCCAGCAGCTACCTCGGGGATGAGCAGTTCTTC
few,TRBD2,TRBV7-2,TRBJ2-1,CASSSLSGSYNEQFF,TGTGCCAGCAGCTCCCTGAGCGGGAGTTATAATGAGCAGTTCTTC
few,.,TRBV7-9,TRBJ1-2,CASSPSLHSNYGYTF,TGTGCCAGCAGCCCAAGCTTACACTCGAACTATGGCTACACCTTC
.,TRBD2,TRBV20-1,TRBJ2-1,CSASRTSGYNEQFF,TGCAGTGCTAGCCGGACTAGCGGGTACAATGAGCAGTTCTTC
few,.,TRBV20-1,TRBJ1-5,CSANVQDNQPQHF,TGCAGTGCTAATGTGCAGGACAATCAGCCCCAGCATTTT